This TCR beta chain was obtained from a study of CD8+ T cells in alopecia areata. Findings and caveats of the study: Sequencing of scalp samples also captures resident alphabeta T cells of normal skin.

Following RNA extraction, reverse transcription yielded cDNA that acted as the sequencing template. The table came from immunoSEQ multiplex PCR; TCRdb's copy has only in-frame clones and leaves some out. The profile shows about 150,000 clones, around 86% of them singletons. V dropped 4 bases and J dropped 2 bases, with 8 bases sitting between them. Germline assignment: CDR1 MDHEN and CDR2 SYDVKM. This CDR3 comprises 14 residues. Note on this clone: Its antigen is still unknown.

The V and J genes are TRBV28 and TRBJ1-4, with D hard to call. This receptor was obtained from a human donor with alopecia areata. Specimen: CD8+ T cells sorted from blood, collected at week 0. The DNA for the CDR3 is TGTGCCAGCAGTTACCTCTTGACTAATGAAAAACTGTTTTTT. This encodes CASSYLLTNEKLFF.